Shown below are 23 T cell receptor beta chains from a single sample sequenced in a study of cytomegalovirus exposure and HLA in healthy donors. Primers for the PCR totalled 60 Vbeta and 13 Jbeta. The protocol was immunoSEQ multiplex PCR, while the TCRdb copy is restricted to in-frame clones and leaves out a portion. This table has around 100,000 clones, 65% to 75% appearing once. The sequenced material came from PBMCs. These receptors were taken from a man aged 40-50 years in good health and CMV-seropositive.

This clone was recorded a few times. This chain connects TRBV5-1 to TRBJ2-4; 7 bases align to TRBD1. There are 14 residues in the CDR3. Germline CDR1 is SGHRS and CDR2 is YFSETQ. V dropped 2 bases and J dropped 7; count of bases not matched to a gene: 6. The CDR3 loop reads CASSLQGTANIQYF. The CDR3 DNA reads as TGCGCCAGCAGCTTACAGGGGACGGCCAACATTCAGTACTTC. Using reference TRBV5-1 and TRBJ2-4 for the parts outside the CDR3, the full variable domain is KAGVTQTPRYLIKTRGQQVTLSCSPISGHRSVSWYQQTPGQGLQFLFEYFSETQRNKGNFPGRFSGRQFSNSRSEMNVSTLELGDSALYLCASSLQGTANIQYFGAGTRLSVL.

This chain uses TRBV7-9 with TRBJ2-5, with TRBD2 as a possible D gene (6 bases). The V end lost 5 bases, the J end lost 1 base, and 14 bases lay between the germline ends. The CDR3 spans 15 residues. CDR1 and CDR2 from the germline V gene are SEHNR and FQNEAQ (reference sequence). CDR3 nucleotide sequence: TGTGCCAGCAGCCCCGGGGGACGAGGCCAAGAGACCCAGTACTTC. This encodes CASSPGGRGQETQYF.

Note on this clone: The junction does not match germline at one end; this may be a read error. In nucleotides, the CDR3 is TGCGCCAGCTCCGGAGGACTAGCGGTCCCCCCTCACTTC. The encoded protein is CASSGGLAVPPHF. V and J are TRBV4-3 and TRBJ2-7; TRBD2 agrees at 10 bases. CDR1 and CDR2 (germline): LGHNA, YSLEER. This CDR3 is built from 13 residues.

The chain has TRBV19 and TRBJ1-2, with a weak D call TRBD1 (6 bases). Germline CDR1 is LNHDA and CDR2 is SQIVND (reference sequence). V lost 5 bases, J lost 0 bases, and 10 bases lay in between. The CDR3 has 14 amino acids. The CDR3 DNA reads as TGTGCCAGTAGTCACGGACAGACTAACTATGGCTACACCTTC. It specifies CASSHGQTNYGYTF.

This clone was observed once. The V call is TRBV5-4, the J call TRBJ2-2; D is perhaps TRBD2 (5 bases). Trimming removed 1 base from V and 5 bases from J, with 15 bases in between. The CDR3 loop spans 16 amino acids. Per germline, CDR1 SGHNT and CDR2 YYREEE (reference sequence). CDR3 loop: CASSLSGLGLTGELFF. In DNA form, the CDR3 reads TGTGCCAGCAGCTTGAGCGGCCTGGGGTTGACCGGGGAGCTGTTTTTT.

This clone was detected only once. This chain links TRBV30 with TRBJ1-2; D unresolved. CDR3 length equals 15 residues. Germline lookup yields CDR1 GTSNPN and CDR2 SVGIG (reference sequence). Trimming cost V 4 bases and J 0 bases, with 15 bases left between them. The CDR3 reads CAWKPNFKTNYGYTF. The DNA of the CDR3 is TGTGCCTGGAAGCCTAATTTTAAGACTAACTATGGCTACACCTTC.

This clone was picked up a small number of times. This chain joins TRBV6-5 and TRBJ1-1; TRBD1 matches 8 bases. With 5 bases clipped from V and 4 bases from J, the junction kept 6 bases outside the gene matches. Germline V CDR1 and CDR2: MNHEY, SVGAGI. The length of the CDR3 is 14 residues. The CDR3 spells CASSKTGGGTEAFF. CDR3 nucleotides: TGTGCCAGCAGTAAAACAGGGGGTGGCACTGAAGCTTTCTTT.

This rearrangement joins TRBV6-4 to TRBJ1-1; D call uncertain. The CDR3 length is 13 residues. V was shortened by 2 bases and J by 5 bases, with 9 bases between the two germline ends. Germline CDR1 MRHNA, CDR2 SNTAGT. CDR3 nucleotide sequence: TGTGCCAGCAGTGACCCGGGGAGAACTGAAGCTTTCTTT. Amino acids: CASSDPGRTEAFF.

The rearrangement links TRBV10-3 to TRBJ2-1, with D perhaps TRBD1 (6 bases). The length of the CDR3 is 15 residues. V was clipped by 5 bases and J by 9 bases, with 20 bases between them. Germline CDR1 reads ENHRY; CDR2 reads SYGVKD. In DNA, the CDR3 is TGTGCCATCAGTCCTCCCAACAGGGAAGCTGCTGAGCAGTTCTTC. Residues: CAISPPNREAAEQFF.

This sequence joins TRBV28 and TRBJ2-7, with TRBD2 matching 12 bases. Per the germline V gene, CDR1 is MDHEN and CDR2 is SYDVKM. Losses at the gene ends were 5 bases for V and 2 bases for J; bases not matched to a gene: 4. There are 15 residues in the CDR3. CDR3 bases: TGTGCCAGCAGTCCCCGACTAGCGGGGGCCTACGAGCAGTACTTC. This codes for CASSPRLAGAYEQYF.

The chain employs TRBV9 and TRBJ1-2, with 7 bases that match TRBD1. V dropped 3 bases and J dropped 0; count of bases not matched to a gene: 14. Germline lookup yields CDR1 SGDLS and CDR2 YYNGEE. The CDR3 spans 18 residues. CDR3 DNA: TGTGCCAGCAGCGGGTGGACAGGCCCTATCCGTGCTAACTATGGCTACACCTTC. The encoded protein is CASSGWTGPIRANYGYTF.

This chain uses TRBV5-4 with TRBJ2-2; 9 bases align to TRBD1. V lost 5 bases, J lost 2 bases, and 13 bases stayed unmatched. Germline V gives CDR1 SGHNT, CDR2 YYREEE (reference sequence). The CDR3 length is 18 residues. Here the CDR3 reads CASSRPATGGYNTGELFF. CDR3 in DNA: TGTGCCAGCAGTCGGCCAGCGACAGGGGGTTACAACACCGGGGAGCTGTTTTTT.

This clone showed up just a few times. The chain employs TRBV6-5 and TRBJ1-3; TRBD1 aligns across 7 bases. The CDR3 sequence is 15 residues long. The V gene's germline CDR1 is MNHEY and CDR2 SVGAGI. Losses at the gene ends were 5 bases for V and 4 bases for J; bases not matched to a gene: 8. In nucleotides, the CDR3 is TGTGCCAGCAGTACGACAGGGATGGGAGGAAACACCATATATTTT. Translating it yields CASSTTGMGGNTIYF.

This clone has only a few counts. The chain is built from TRBV5-6 and TRBJ2-5; 11 bases agree with TRBD2. From germline, CDR1 is SGHDT and CDR2 YYEEEE. V gave up 0 bases and J gave up 2 bases; unmatched junction bases: 6. The CDR3 loop spans 17 amino acids. The DNA for the CDR3 is TGTGCCAGCAGCTTGGTAGTGGGACTAGCGGCTCAAGAGACCCAGTACTTC. Its translation is CASSLVVGLAAQETQYF.

The rearrangement uses TRBV13 and TRBJ1-6; D is possibly TRBD1 (6 bases). There are 11 residues in the CDR3. V gave up 4 bases and J gave up 12 bases, with 7 bases separating them. Per the germline V gene, CDR1 is PRHDT and CDR2 is FYEKMQ (reference sequence). CDR3 amino acids: CASSSRGPLHF. The CDR3 bases are TGTGCCAGCAGCTCCAGGGGACCCCTCCACTTT.

V usage is TRBV16 and J usage is TRBJ2-3; TRBD1 matches 12 bases. The CDR3 has 15 amino acids. J gave up 6 bases and V 4 bases, and 5 bases lay outside the gene matches. Germline loops: CDR1 KGHSY, CDR2 FQNENV. The CDR3 region has the DNA TGTGCCAGCAGCCCCCGGGACAGGGGGCGGGATACGCAGTATTTT. Encoded protein: CASSPRDRGRDTQYF.

The chain couples TRBV14 to TRBJ1-1; D is possibly TRBD1 (6 bases). CDR1 is SGHDN, CDR2 FVKESK, per germline. This CDR3 is 15 amino acids long. V gave up 4 bases and J gave up 2 bases, with 14 bases separating them. Here the CDR3 DNA reads TGTGCCAGCAGCCCGCTCGGGACACCCAACACTGAAGCTTTCTTT. Its protein product is CASSPLGTPNTEAFF.

V and J are TRBV6-4 and TRBJ2-6; no clear D. CDR3 length: 16 residues. Deletions cut 0 bases from V and 0 bases from J, with 6 bases between. CDR1 and CDR2 (germline): MRHNA, SNTAGT. This CDR3 is CASSDSFSSGANVLTF. CDR3 bases: TGTGCCAGCAGTGACTCTTTCTCCTCTGGGGCCAACGTCCTGACTTTC.

V usage is TRBV30 and J usage is TRBJ2-5, with 11 bases matching TRBD2. After removal of 2 bases from V and 4 bases from J, the junction contained 3 bases not matched to a gene. The CDR3 spans 14 residues. Germline V gene data show CDR1 as GTSNPN and CDR2 as SVGIG (reference sequence). CDR3 coding DNA: TGTGCCTGGAGTAAGCTAGCGGGAGGAGAGACCCAGTACTTC. Amino acids: CAWSKLAGGETQYF.

This clone was picked up many times. The chain carries TRBV5-1 and TRBJ2-1; 7 bases agree with TRBD1. J gave up 6 bases and V 4 bases, and 7 bases lay outside the gene matches. The CDR3 contains 14 residues. Germline CDR1 SGHRS, CDR2 YFSETQ. The CDR3 nucleotides are TGCGCCAGCAGCCCCCAGACAGGGAGCAATGAGCAGTTCTTC. Amino acid sequence: CASSPQTGSNEQFF.

This clone appeared a few times. The V gene is TRBV5-4, the J gene TRBJ2-2; weak D call: TRBD1 (6 bases). V lost 4 bases and J 0 bases, leaving 16 bases between the germline ends. The CDR3 is made up of 17 amino acids. CDR1 and CDR2 from the germline V gene are SGHNT and YYREEE (reference sequence). CDR3 sequence (DNA): TGTGCCAGCAGCCCCAGAGGGGGTTCGGCGAACACCGGGGAGCTGTTTTTT. Protein: CASSPRGGSANTGELFF.

This sequence joins TRBV5-1 and TRBJ2-5; TRBD1 aligns across 8 bases. V lost 4 bases to trimming and J lost 2 bases; unmatched junction nucleotides: 7. The CDR3 is 15 residues long. Germline CDR1 SGHRS, CDR2 YFSETQ. The CDR3 nucleotides are TGCGCCAGCAGCGAAACAGGGACAGGTCAAGAGACCCAGTACTTC. This gives the protein CASSETGTGQETQYF. The complete variable domain, with remaining parts taken from reference TRBV5-1 and TRBJ2-5, reads KAGVTQTPRYLIKTRGQQVTLSCSPISGHRSVSWYQQTPGQGLQFLFEYFSETQRNKGNFPGRFSGRQFSNSRSEMNVSTLELGDSALYLCASSETGTGQETQYFGPGTRLLVL.

The V call is TRBV15, the J call TRBJ1-2, with TRBD1 matching 7 bases. The CDR3 is 14 amino acids. V lost 6 bases to trimming and J lost 4 bases; unmatched junction nucleotides: 8. Germline V lookup: CDR1 LNHNV, CDR2 YYDKDF (reference sequence). For the CDR3, the DNA is TGTGCCACCAGGTCTGACAGGGTTCGCTATGGCTACACCTTC. Translation: CATRSDRVRYGYTF. Based on the CDR3 plus reference TRBV15 and TRBJ1-2, the full variable domain is DAMVIQNPRYQVTQFGKPVTLSCSQTLNHNVMYWYQQKSSQAPKLLFHYYDKDFNNEADTPDNFQSRRPNTSFCFLDIRSPGLGDTAMYLCATRSDRVRYGYTFGSGTRLTVV.